Sequencing of this T cell receptor (beta chain) was carried out in a study of blood T cell repertoires in COVID-19. Study context: COVID-19 samples from acute and convalescent phases originated in the United States, Italy and Spain. T cells, B-cell-depleted T cells, or PBMCs supplied cDNA or gDNA.

This clone appeared once. The V gene's germline CDR1 is MDHEN and CDR2 SYDVKM. The CDR3 is 15 amino acids. The germline V and J ends were trimmed by 11 bases and 7 bases, with 21 bases remaining between them. In Seattle, patients joined the study during active infection and were tracked longitudinally. Per the authors' pipeline: It was from reference gene primer amplification that nucleated cell counts were estimated. Profiling relied on immunoSEQ multiplex PCR, and the TCRdb table lists in-frame clones only, not all of them. The V and J calls and the clone size are those of that table, but D and trimming were determined from the DNA. The data show about 170,000 clones, around 82% seen once.

Sequences were obtained from peripheral blood. The source is a man of 80 years or more with COVID-19, enrolled during active disease. This chain connects TRBV28 to TRBJ1-6; D is perhaps TRBD1 (6 bases). The CDR3 DNA follows: TGTGCCCGCGGGGCAGGACGGGGGGGCAATTCACCCCTCCACTTT. It yields the protein CARGAGRGGNSPLHF.